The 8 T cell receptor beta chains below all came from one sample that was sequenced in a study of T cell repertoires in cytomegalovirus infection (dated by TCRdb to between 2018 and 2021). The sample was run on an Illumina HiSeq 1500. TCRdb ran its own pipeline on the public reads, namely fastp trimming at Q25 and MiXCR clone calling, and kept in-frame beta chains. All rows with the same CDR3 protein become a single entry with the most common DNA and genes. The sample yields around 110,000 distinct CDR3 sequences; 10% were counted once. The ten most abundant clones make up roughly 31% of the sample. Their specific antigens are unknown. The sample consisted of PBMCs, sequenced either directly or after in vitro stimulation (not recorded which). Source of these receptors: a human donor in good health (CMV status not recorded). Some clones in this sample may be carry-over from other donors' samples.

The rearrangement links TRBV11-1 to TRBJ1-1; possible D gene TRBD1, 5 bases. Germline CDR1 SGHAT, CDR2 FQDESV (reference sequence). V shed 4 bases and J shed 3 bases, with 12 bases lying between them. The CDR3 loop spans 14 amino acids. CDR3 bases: TGTGCCAGCAGCTCGACTCAGGGCTACACTGAAGCTTTCTTT. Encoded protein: CASSSTQGYTEAFF.

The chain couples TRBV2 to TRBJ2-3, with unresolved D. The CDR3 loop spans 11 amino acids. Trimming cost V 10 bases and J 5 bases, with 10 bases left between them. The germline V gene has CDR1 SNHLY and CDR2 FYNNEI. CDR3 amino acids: CATSRRDTQYF. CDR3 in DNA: TGTGCCACCTCCCGCAGAGATACGCAGTATTTT.

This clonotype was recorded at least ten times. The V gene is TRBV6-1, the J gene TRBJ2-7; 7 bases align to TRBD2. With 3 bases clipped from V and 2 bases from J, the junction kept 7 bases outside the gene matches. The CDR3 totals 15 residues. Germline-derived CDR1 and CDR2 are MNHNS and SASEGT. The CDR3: CASSEKRDGTYEQYV. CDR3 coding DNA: TGTGCCAGCAGTGAGAAGCGGGACGGTACCTACGAGCAGTACGTC.

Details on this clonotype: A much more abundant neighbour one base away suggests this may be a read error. CDR3 sequence: CASSPGGISGANVLTF. The CDR3 bases are TGTGCCAGCAGCCCCGGGGGCATATCTGGGGCCAACGTCCTGACTTTC. The genes are TRBV28 and TRBJ2-6; D assignment may be TRBD1 or TRBD2 (6 bases each). CDR1 MDHEN and CDR2 SYDVKM come from the germline V gene. This CDR3 spans 16 amino acids. V lost 6 bases and J 1 base, leaving 13 bases between the germline ends.

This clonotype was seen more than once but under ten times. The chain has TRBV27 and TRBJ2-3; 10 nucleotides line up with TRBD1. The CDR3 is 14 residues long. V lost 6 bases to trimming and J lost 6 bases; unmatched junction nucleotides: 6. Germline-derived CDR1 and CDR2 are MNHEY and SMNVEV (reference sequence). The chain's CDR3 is CASSADRGTDTQYF. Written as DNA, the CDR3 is TGTGCCAGCAGCGCGGACAGGGGGACCGATACGCAGTATTTT.

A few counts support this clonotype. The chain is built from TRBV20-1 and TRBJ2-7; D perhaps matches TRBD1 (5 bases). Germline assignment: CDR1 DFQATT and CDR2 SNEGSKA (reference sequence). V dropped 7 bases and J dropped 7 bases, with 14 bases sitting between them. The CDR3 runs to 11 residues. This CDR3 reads CSVDSRKEQYF. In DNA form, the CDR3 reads TGCAGTGTAGACAGCCGGAAGGAGCAGTACTTC.

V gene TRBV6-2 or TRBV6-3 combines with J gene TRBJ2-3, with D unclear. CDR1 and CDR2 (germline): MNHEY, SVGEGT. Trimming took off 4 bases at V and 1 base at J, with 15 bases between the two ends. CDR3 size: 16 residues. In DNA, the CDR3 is TGTGCCAGCAGTTCCCCCAGTTTGATCGGCACAGATACGCAGTATTTT. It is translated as CASSSPSLIGTDTQYF.

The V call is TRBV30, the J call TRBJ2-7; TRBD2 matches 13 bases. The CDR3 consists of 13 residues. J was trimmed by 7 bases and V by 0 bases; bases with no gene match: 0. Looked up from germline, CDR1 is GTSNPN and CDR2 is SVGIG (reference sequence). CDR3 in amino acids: CAWSVGLAGEQYV. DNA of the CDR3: TGTGCCTGGAGTGTGGGACTAGCGGGAGAGCAGTACGTC.